This T cell receptor (beta chain) is from a study of human T cells and chemical hapten exposure. Unique molecular identifiers were affixed to discrete cDNA molecules within the library. A single record per CDR3 protein comes from TCRdb applying MiXCR to the RACE reads. The table shows 120,000 or so distinct CDR3 sequences, with over 9% occurring only once. This CDR3 has 15 amino acids. V was clipped by 1 base and J by 4 bases, with 14 bases between them. The germline V gene has CDR1 DFQATT and CDR2 SNEGSKA (reference sequence). Time point of the sample: patch test 3, about 24 weeks after DPC sensitization. The sample's treatment: therapeutic diphenylcyclopropenone sensitization with weekly scalp DPC.

The rearrangement joins TRBV20-1 to TRBJ1-5, with D possibly being TRBD1 (5 bases). The clonotype originates from a woman between 50 and 59 years old with alopecia areata. Some clones in this sample may be carry-over from other donors' samples. Specimen: whole blood, collected in connection with sensitization to the hapten diphenylcyclopropenone (DPC). The CDR3 spells CSARAPAGRNQPQHF. In DNA form, the CDR3 reads TGCAGTGCTAGAGCCCCTGCAGGGAGGAATCAGCCCCAGCATTTT.